One TCR beta chain is described in this entry. CDR1 is KGHSH, CDR2 LQKENI, per germline. CDR3 length equals 14 residues. V shed 0 bases and J shed 6 bases, with 11 bases lying between them. The data belong to a study of blood T cell repertoires in COVID-19. Background on the study: COVID-19 samples from acute and convalescent phases originated in the United States, Italy and Spain.

Original methodology: By means of reference gene primer amplification, nucleated cell counts were estimated. The data were produced by immunoSEQ multiplex PCR, yet TCRdb's version contains in-frame clones alone and is incomplete. Clone size and V and J calls were adopted from that table, with D and trimming inferred from the DNA. Seen here are 150,000 or so clones, about 85% observed once, and the top ten hold over 4%. Individuals drawn from 24 US areas were about 18 to 90 years old. Sample: PBMCs or T cells enriched from blood (not recorded which). The chain carries TRBV18 and TRBJ1-1; no clear D. This TCR was recovered from a woman in her forties who had been exposed to COVID-19. The CDR3 coding sequence is TGTGCCAGCTCACCACCCCTCGGGGAAGCTGAAGCTTTCTTT. The encoded protein is CASSPPLGEAEAFF.